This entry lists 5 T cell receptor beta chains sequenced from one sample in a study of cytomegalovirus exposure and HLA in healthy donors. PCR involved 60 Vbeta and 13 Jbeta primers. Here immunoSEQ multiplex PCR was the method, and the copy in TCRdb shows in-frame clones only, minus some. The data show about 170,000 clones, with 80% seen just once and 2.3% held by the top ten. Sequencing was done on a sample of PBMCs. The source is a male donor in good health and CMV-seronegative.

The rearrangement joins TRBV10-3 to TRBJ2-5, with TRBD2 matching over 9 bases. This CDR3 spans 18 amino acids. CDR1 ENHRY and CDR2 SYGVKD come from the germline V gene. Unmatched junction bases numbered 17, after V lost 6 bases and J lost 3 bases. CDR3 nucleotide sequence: TGTGCCATCAGGAGGGCCCTTGGGGGCGGGGGGGCCGAAGAGACCCAGTACTTC. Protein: CAIRRALGGGGAEETQYF.

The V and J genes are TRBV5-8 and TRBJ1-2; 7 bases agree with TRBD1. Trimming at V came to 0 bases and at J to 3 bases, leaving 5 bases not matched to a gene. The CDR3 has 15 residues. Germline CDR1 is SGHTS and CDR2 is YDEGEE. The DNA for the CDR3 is TGTGCCAGCAGCTTGGGAGCAGGGGGTCACTATGGCTACACCTTC. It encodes CASSLGAGGHYGYTF.

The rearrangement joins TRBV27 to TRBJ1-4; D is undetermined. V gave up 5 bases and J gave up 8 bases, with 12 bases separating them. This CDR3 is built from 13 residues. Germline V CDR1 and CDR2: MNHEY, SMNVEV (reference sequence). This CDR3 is CASSLRYPEKLFF. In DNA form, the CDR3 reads TGTGCCAGCAGTCTCCGGTACCCGGAAAAACTGTTTTTT.

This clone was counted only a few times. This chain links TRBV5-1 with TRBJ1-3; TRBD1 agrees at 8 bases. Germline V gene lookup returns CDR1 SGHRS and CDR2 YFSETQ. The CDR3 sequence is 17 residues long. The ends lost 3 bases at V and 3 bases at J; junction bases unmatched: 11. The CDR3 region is CASSSTGQGIIGNTIYF. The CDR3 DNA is TGCGCCAGCAGCTCGACAGGACAGGGTATAATTGGAAACACCATATATTTT.

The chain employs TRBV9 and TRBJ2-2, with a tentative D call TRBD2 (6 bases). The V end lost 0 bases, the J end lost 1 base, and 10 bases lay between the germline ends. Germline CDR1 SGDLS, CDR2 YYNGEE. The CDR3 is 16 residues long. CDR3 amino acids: CASSVVPAGNTGELFF. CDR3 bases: TGTGCCAGCAGCGTAGTCCCAGCGGGGAACACCGGGGAGCTGTTTTTT.